This T cell receptor beta chain was identified during a study of PD-1 blockade in classical Hodgkin lymphoma. Brentuximab vedotin exposure varied among the patients, all of whom had relapsed after autologous stem cell transplantation. Germline V CDR1 and CDR2: SGDLS, YYNGEE. Trimming took 6 bases from V and 5 from J, leaving 12 bases between them. The CDR3 runs 14 residues. Sequencing used immunoSEQ multiplex PCR; TCRdb keeps in-frame clones, though not all of them. This sample carries about 41,000 clones, 76% of them seen once, and the ten largest clones take about a fifth. V usage is TRBV9 and J usage is TRBJ1-6; D ambiguous. This sample comprised peripheral blood mononuclear cells (PBMCs), obtained at baseline. The TCR was taken from a human donor with classical Hodgkin lymphoma. CDR3 sequence (DNA): TGTGCCAGCACATCTAGACAAAATAATTCACCCCTCCACTTT. This sequence encodes CASTSRQNNSPLHF.